Detailed here is one TCR beta chain. What it binds is not known. The data were taken from a study of T cell responses to AZD1222 COVID-19 vaccine. Study observations and caveats: An increase in Spike-specific TCR breadth and depth was observed after two AZD1222 doses.

The method was immunoSEQ multiplex PCR; TCRdb's version includes in-frame clones alone and lacks a portion of them. The repertoire has roughly 150,000 clones, about 90% of them found once; the top ten carry 3.8%. After removal of 4 bases from V and 4 bases from J, the junction contained 6 bases not matched to a gene. The CDR3 has 15 residues. Germline lookup yields CDR1 SGHRS and CDR2 YFSETQ. This receptor was taken from an adult who received the AZD1222 COVID-19 vaccine. This specimen was peripheral blood, taken 28 days after the second AZD1222 dose. The rearrangement uses TRBV5-1 and TRBJ2-2; the match to TRBD2 covers 8 bases. As DNA, the CDR3 is TGCGCCAGCAGCGATCGGGAGGGCCTCACCGGGGAGCTGTTTTTT. Its translation is CASSDREGLTGELFF.